A selection of T cell receptor beta chains follows, all from one sample in a study of T cells of healthy individuals. One entry per CDR3 protein, called by TCRdb with MiXCR from the 5' RACE reads. The sample has approximately 100,000 distinct CDR3 sequences, approximately 15% seen once. All receptors come from a human donor in good health. CDR3s include the opening cysteine and the closing phenylalanine or tryptophan. The D gene is left open where the match is weak. Where a row states a size, it is once, few, many or the class of an expanded clone; other rows omit it.

clone_size	v_call	j_call	d_call	cdr3_aa	cdr3_nt
many	TRBV11-1	TRBJ1-1	TRBD1	CASSSLGQGYTEAFF	TGTGCCAGCAGCTCACTGGGACAGGGGTACACTGAAGCTTTCTTT
many	TRBV7-2	TRBJ2-1	TRBD2	CASSPAGLASNEQFF	TGTGCCAGCAGCCCCGCGGGACTAGCGAGCAATGAGCAGTTCTTC
few	TRBV28	TRBJ1-2	TRBD1	CASSFNRGGYTF	TGTGCCAGCAGTTTTAACAGGGGTGGCTACACCTTC
few	TRBV10-3	TRBJ1-1	-	CATEGGNTEAFF	TGTGCCACCGAAGGGGGGAACACTGAAGCTTTCTTT
-	TRBV7-2	TRBJ2-3	TRBD2	CASSLVTGGEGDTQYF	TGTGCCAGCAGCTTAGTAACGGGAGGGGAGGGAGATACGCAGTATTTT
many	TRBV20-1	TRBJ1-5	-	CSAPSWTANQPQHF	TGCAGTGCTCCCTCGTGGACAGCCAATCAGCCCCAGCATTTT
-	TRBV11-1	TRBJ2-3	TRBD2	CASSRTSGREGDTQYF	TGTGCCAGCAGCCGGACTAGCGGGAGAGAAGGTGATACGCAGTATTTT
once	TRBV27	TRBJ2-7	TRBD2	CASSFRLAGATSQFYEQYF	TGTGCCAGCAGCTTTAGGCTAGCGGGGGCCACCAGCCAATTCTACGAGCAGTACTTC
-	TRBV10-3	TRBJ2-1	TRBD2	CAISGGTSGLGNEQFF	TGTGCCATCAGTGGCGGGACTAGCGGGTTAGGTAATGAGCAGTTCTTC
many	TRBV11-2	TRBJ2-3	-	CASSLGTYSADTQYF	TGTGCCAGCAGCCTAGGGACATACTCAGCAGATACGCAGTATTTT
few	TRBV5-1	TRBJ1-2	-	CASKMTETNYGYNF	TGCGCCAGCAAAATGACAGAAACTAACTATGGCTACAACTTC
few	TRBV20-1	TRBJ1-5	-	CSAQRSARGGFRDQPQHF	TGCAGTGCTCAGAGGTCGGCCAGGGGAGGCTTTAGGGATCAGCCCCAGCATTTT
few	TRBV20-1	TRBJ2-2	-	CSAQANTGELFF	TGCAGTGCTCAGGCGAACACCGGGGAGCTGTTTTTT
-	TRBV11-2	TRBJ2-7	-	CASGPMTRIDEQYF	TGTGCCAGCGGACCAATGACTAGAATCGACGAGCAGTACTTC
many	TRBV7-9	TRBJ2-3	-	CASSRFSSTDTQYF	TGTGCCAGCAGCCGCTTCAGTAGCACAGATACGCAGTATTTT
few	TRBV28	TRBJ2-2	TRBD2	CASRPSSGRFGELFF	TGTGCCAGCAGACCTTCTAGCGGGAGGTTCGGGGAGCTGTTTTTT
few	TRBV28	TRBJ1-2	-	CASSLRDYGYTF	TGTGCCAGCAGTTTAAGGGACTATGGCTACACCTTC
many	TRBV2	TRBJ1-3	-	CASRFSSGNTIYF	TGTGCCAGTCGCTTCAGCTCTGGAAACACCATATATTTT
few	TRBV9	TRBJ2-3	-	CASKWITDTQYF	TGTGCCAGCAAATGGATCACAGATACGCAGTATTTT
many	TRBV20-1	TRBJ1-2	TRBD1	CSAPTFRDRTYGYTF	TGCAGTGCTCCCACCTTCCGGGACAGGACATATGGCTACACCTTC